Listed here are 5 T cell receptor beta chains from one sample, sequenced in a study of tumor-infiltrating lymphocytes in oesophageal squamous cell carcinoma. TCRdb re-called the PCR reads through MiXCR, storing one row per CDR3 protein. The table includes thousands of distinct CDR3 sequences, 15% to 18% detected once. Sequenced: blood. The receptors stem from a male donor with esophageal squamous cell carcinoma.

By share, this clonotype counts as medium-sized. The rearrangement uses TRBV25-1 and TRBJ2-1, with 11 bases aligning to TRBD2. The CDR3 has 16 amino acids. Germline V gives CDR1 MGHDK, CDR2 SYGVNS. Trimming at V came to 5 bases and at J to 4 bases, leaving 7 bases not matched to a gene. The chain's CDR3 is CASSRVSGGAYNEQFF. CDR3 in DNA: TGTGCCAGCAGTCGGGTTAGCGGGGGGGCTTACAATGAGCAGTTCTTC.

As for this clonotype: The conserved phenylalanine or tryptophan is not found at the CDR3 terminus, so this likely reflects a read error. The DNA is omitted, as the CDR3 cannot be located on it reliably, and the CDR3 follows TCRdb's listing. The chain links TRBV27 to TRBJ2-4; the table's D gene call, TRBD1, was not cross checked with the DNA. Germline assignment: CDR1 MNHEY and CDR2 SMNVEV (reference sequence). The CDR3 spans 10 amino acids, including both terminal residues. The CDR3 sequence: CASSLEGGTG.

Concerning this clonotype itself: It is likely a read error, because the conserved phenylalanine at the end of the CDR3 is missing. The DNA is omitted, as the CDR3 cannot be located on it reliably, and the CDR3 follows TCRdb's listing. The CDR3 reads CASRSPGYGYTFGP. V is TRBV7-2 and J is TRBJ2-3; the table's D call of TRBD1 was not tested on the DNA. Counting both end residues, the CDR3 totals 14 amino acids. The V gene's germline CDR1 is SGHTA and CDR2 FQGNSA.

Points on this clonotype: Just one base apart from a much larger clone, this may be a read error. The chain recombines TRBV2 with TRBJ2-1; the match to TRBD1 covers 9 bases. The assigned J gene may be wrong: the sequence end matches TRBJ2-7 better. The CDR3 length is 15 residues. Germline V lookup: CDR1 SNHLY, CDR2 FYNNEI. CDR3 coding DNA: TGTGCCAGCATAGGCAGTGGGGGACAGGGACAAATGCAGTACTTC. This encodes CASIGSGGQGQMQYF.

The sample holds a few counts of this clonotype. A read error is likely, as this CDR3 ends without the conserved phenylalanine or tryptophan. The DNA is omitted, as the CDR3 cannot be located on it reliably, and the CDR3 follows TCRdb's listing. The chain has TRBV7-3 and TRBJ2-1; the table's D call, TRBD2, has no DNA check behind it. The V gene's germline CDR1 is SGHTA and CDR2 FQGTGA. Including both end residues, the CDR3 is 14 amino acids long. This CDR3 reads CASSMGGSPLHFGN.